Listed here are 27 T cell receptor beta chains from one sample, sequenced in a study of blood T cell repertoires in COVID-19. The method was immunoSEQ multiplex PCR; TCRdb's version includes in-frame clones alone and lacks a portion of them. The sample carries 150,000 or so clones, approximately 95% recorded once. The sequenced sample consisted of peripheral blood. The receptors stem from a woman in her fifties or sixties with COVID-19, enrolled during active disease.

In its sample, this clone was seen once. The chain has TRBV30 and TRBJ1-6; no reliable D call. CDR3 length: 13 amino acids. Germline V CDR1 and CDR2: GTSNPN, SVGIG (reference sequence). Trimming left V 3 bases short and J 7 bases short, with 10 bases between. CDR3 residues: CAWSSGGNSPLHF. The CDR3 DNA reads as TGTGCCTGGAGCTCGGGCGGGAATTCACCCCTCCACTTT.

The V call is TRBV19, the J call TRBJ1-5; D unclear. Germline V gives CDR1 LNHDA, CDR2 SQIVND (reference sequence). V lost 3 bases and J 0 bases, leaving 12 bases between the germline ends. The CDR3 spans 16 residues. The CDR3 reads CASSITIEDSNQPQHF. CDR3 DNA sequence: TGTGCCAGTAGTATCACAATTGAGGATAGCAATCAGCCCCAGCATTTT.

The J gene is TRBJ1-2, the V gene TRBV7-2; weak D call: TRBD1 (5 bases). The germline V and J ends were trimmed by 5 bases and 3 bases, with 16 bases remaining between them. Looked up from germline, CDR1 is SGHTA and CDR2 is FQGNSA. The CDR3 is 15 residues long. DNA of the CDR3: TGTGCCAGCAGCCTACAGGAAGTAGGGGACTATGGCTACACCTTC. This encodes CASSLQEVGDYGYTF.

The CDR3 spells CASSLEHMNTEAFF. The CDR3 DNA is TGCGCCAGCAGCTTGGAACACATGAACACTGAAGCTTTCTTT. The gene calls are TRBV5-1 and TRBJ1-1; D remains ambiguous. The CDR3 is 14 residues long. The V gene's germline CDR1 is SGHRS and CDR2 YFSETQ. V lost 0 bases, J lost 0 bases, and 6 bases lay in between. The full variable domain, rest sourced from reference TRBV5-1 and TRBJ1-1, is KAGVTQTPRYLIKTRGQQVTLSCSPISGHRSVSWYQQTPGQGLQFLFEYFSETQRNKGNFPGRFSGRQFSNSRSEMNVSTLELGDSALYLCASSLEHMNTEAFFGQGTRLTVV.

The chain is built from TRBV7-2 and TRBJ2-2, with D possibly matching TRBD1 (6 bases). Deletions cut 3 bases from V and 3 bases from J, with 17 bases between. Germline CDR1 reads SGHTA; CDR2 reads FQGNSA. This CDR3 has 17 residues. The CDR3 region has the DNA TGTGCCAGCAGCTTCACCCATCAGGGGTGGGACACCGGGGAGCTGTTTTTT. Protein sequence: CASSFTHQGWDTGELFF.

V gene TRBV27 combines with J gene TRBJ1-5; D gene unclear. The CDR3 length is 13 residues. Germline-derived CDR1 and CDR2 are MNHEY and SMNVEV (reference sequence). V lost 5 bases, J lost 6 bases, and 11 bases lay in between. DNA of the CDR3: TGTGCCAGCAGTCCCCCGGGAGGTCAGCCCCAGCATTTT. The encoded protein is CASSPPGGQPQHF.

This chain uses TRBV7-2 with TRBJ1-2, with a tentative D call TRBD1 (6 bases). From germline, CDR1 is SGHTA and CDR2 FQGNSA. V lost 6 bases, J lost 2 bases, and 13 bases lay in between. CDR3 length equals 14 residues. The CDR3 bases are TGTGCCAGCAGATTTACAGGGCCCAACTATGGCTACACCTTC. Translating gives CASRFTGPNYGYTF.

This chain uses TRBV3-1 (or the pseudogene TRBV3-2) with TRBJ1-1; 8 bases align to TRBD1. With 4 bases clipped from V and 5 bases from J, the junction kept 9 bases outside the gene matches. The length of the CDR3 is 15 residues. Germline V gene sequence: CDR1 LGHDT, CDR2 YNNKEL (reference sequence). In nucleotides, the CDR3 is TGTGCCAGCAGCCTTATCAGGGGGCTGCGAACTGAAGCTTTCTTT. It translates to CASSLIRGLRTEAFF.

V is TRBV7-2 and J is TRBJ1-3, with D perhaps matching TRBD1 (5 bases). This CDR3 spans 15 amino acids. The germline V gene encodes CDR1 SGHTA and CDR2 FQGNSA. Trimming removed 4 bases at V and 0 bases at J, with 10 bases between. The CDR3 bases are TGTGCCAGCAGCTCACAGGCCATCTCTGGAAACACCATATATTTT. Translation: CASSSQAISGNTIYF. The full variable domain, its missing parts supplied by reference TRBV7-2 and TRBJ1-3, is GAGVSQSPSNKVTEKGKDVELRCDPISGHTALYWYRQSLGQGLEFLIYFQGNSAPDKSGLPSDRFSAERTGGSVSTLTIQRTQQEDSAVYLCASSSQAISGNTIYFGEGSWLTVV.

V is TRBV14 and J is TRBJ1-4, with 7 positions matching TRBD1. Per germline, CDR1 SGHDN and CDR2 FVKESK. The V gene end was trimmed by 3 bases and the J gene end by 0 bases; junction bases not matched to a gene: 4. CDR3 length: 16 amino acids. This CDR3 reads CASSQPTGSTNEKLFF. The CDR3 DNA reads as TGTGCCAGCAGCCAGCCGACAGGGTCAACTAATGAAAAACTGTTTTTT.

The chain links TRBV3-1 (or the pseudogene TRBV3-2) to TRBJ2-3, with 10 nucleotides matching TRBD2. The CDR3 is 16 residues long. From germline, CDR1 is LGHDT and CDR2 YNNKEL (reference sequence). The J segment lost 7 bases and the V segment lost 3 bases, leaving 10 bases of the junction unmatched. The CDR3 here is CASSHQRGGQMNTQYF. For the CDR3, the DNA is TGTGCCAGCAGCCACCAGCGGGGGGGTCAAATGAATACGCAGTATTTT.

The J gene is TRBJ2-3, the V gene TRBV30; D remains ambiguous. The CDR3 is 13 residues long. Trimming took off 0 bases at V and 4 bases at J, with 8 bases between the two ends. Germline V gene sequence: CDR1 GTSNPN, CDR2 SVGIG (reference sequence). CDR3 amino acids: CAWSVLRADTQYF. CDR3 nucleotides: TGTGCCTGGAGTGTACTTCGGGCAGATACGCAGTATTTT.

The chain carries TRBV18 and TRBJ1-4, with no clear D. V lost 3 bases and J lost 7, with 12 bases in between. The CDR3 has 14 amino acids. Per the germline V gene, CDR1 is KGHSH and CDR2 is LQKENI. The chain's CDR3 is CASSPGELGEKLFF. DNA of the CDR3: TGTGCCAGCTCACCTGGTGAACTCGGTGAAAAACTGTTTTTT. The complete variable domain, with remaining parts taken from reference TRBV18 and TRBJ1-4, reads NAGVMQNPRHLVRRRGQEARLRCSPMKGHSHVYWYRQLPEEGLKFMVYLQKENIIDESGMPKERFSAEFPKEGPSILRIQQVVRGDSAAYFCASSPGELGEKLFFGSGTQLSVL.

J is TRBJ2-5 and V is TRBV3-1 (or the pseudogene TRBV3-2); possibly TRBD2 for D (6 bases). This CDR3 has 16 residues. V shed 0 bases and J shed 2 bases, with 13 bases lying between them. Germline V gene data show CDR1 as LGHDT and CDR2 as YNNKEL (reference sequence). The CDR3 region is CASSQEGRTTQETQYF. The CDR3 coding sequence is TGTGCCAGCAGCCAAGAGGGGAGGACTACTCAAGAGACCCAGTACTTC.

V is TRBV19 and J is TRBJ2-2; D gene uncertain. The length of the CDR3 is 15 residues. The germline CDR1 and CDR2 sequences are LNHDA and SQIVND (reference sequence). V was cut by 3 bases and J by 3 bases, with 11 bases left in between. The CDR3 protein is CASSIGRPDTGELFF. CDR3 nucleotides: TGTGCCAGTAGTATTGGCAGGCCTGACACCGGGGAGCTGTTTTTT.

The V call is TRBV13, the J call TRBJ2-1, with 7 bases fitting TRBD1. CDR1 and CDR2 from the germline V gene are PRHDT and FYEKMQ (reference sequence). The CDR3 spans 14 residues. The V and J ends lost 5 bases and 6 bases, in that order; junction bases with no gene match: 7. This chain's CDR3 is CASSARGFRNEQFF. The CDR3 nucleotides read TGTGCCAGCAGCGCCAGGGGGTTCCGCAATGAGCAGTTCTTC.

The chain joins TRBV19 to TRBJ1-1; TRBD1 aligns across 10 bases. With 5 bases clipped from V and 6 bases from J, the junction kept 9 bases outside the gene matches. This CDR3 has 15 residues. CDR1 and CDR2 from the germline V gene are LNHDA and SQIVND (reference sequence). The CDR3 coding sequence is TGTGCCAGTAGTTCGAGGACAGGGGGAAAGGCTGAAGCTTTCTTT. This codes for CASSSRTGGKAEAFF.

The CDR3 DNA reads as TGTGCCAGCAGCTTGCGTAAAACTAATGAAAAACTGTTTTTT. Its protein is CASSLRKTNEKLFF. The chain is built from TRBV7-2 and TRBJ1-4; D not certain. The germline CDR1 and CDR2 sequences are SGHTA and FQGNSA. V shed 3 bases and J shed 1 base, with 6 bases lying between them. The CDR3 consists of 14 residues.

This chain's CDR3 is CASSARQGATDTQYF. In DNA form, the CDR3 reads TGTGCCAGCAGCGCACGACAGGGGGCTACAGATACGCAGTATTTT. V gene TRBV9 combines with J gene TRBJ2-3; 10 nucleotides match TRBD1. After removal of 3 bases from V and 3 bases from J, the junction contained 4 bases not matched to a gene. There are 15 residues in the CDR3. The germline CDR1 and CDR2 sequences are SGDLS and YYNGEE.

V usage is TRBV9 and J usage is TRBJ2-2; a weak D match, TRBD2 (5 bases). CDR1 and CDR2 from the germline V gene are SGDLS and YYNGEE. V shed 4 bases and J shed 2 bases, with 12 bases lying between them. There are 15 residues in the CDR3. CDR3 region: CASSLRRGNTGELFF. For the CDR3, the DNA is TGTGCCAGCAGCCTACGCCGGGGTAACACCGGGGAGCTGTTTTTT. The full variable domain, completed using reference TRBV9 and TRBJ2-2, is DSGVTQTPKHLITATGQRVTLRCSPRSGDLSVYWYQQSLDQGLQFLIQYYNGEERAKGNILERFSAQQFPDLHSELNLSSLELGDSALYFCASSLRRGNTGELFFGEGSRLTVL.

This chain's CDR3 is CASSFRLWTGGRSPLHF. In DNA, the CDR3 is TGTGCCAGTAGTTTTCGACTCTGGACAGGGGGACGCTCACCCCTCCACTTT. The rearrangement links TRBV19 to TRBJ1-6; 10 positions match TRBD1. Germline CDR1 is LNHDA and CDR2 is SQIVND (reference sequence). J gave up 10 bases and V 5 bases, and 14 bases lay outside the gene matches. CDR3 length: 17 amino acids.

The chain has TRBV7-8 and TRBJ1-6; D is unclear. The CDR3 contains 12 residues. Germline V lookup: CDR1 SGHVS, CDR2 FQNEAQ. Trimming pared 5 bases from V and 11 bases from J, leaving 10 bases between. In DNA, the CDR3 is TGTGCCAGCAGCCCTCCGGCGGCACCCCTCCACTTT. Its translation: CASSPPAAPLHF.

V gene TRBV7-8 combines with J gene TRBJ1-6, with unresolved D. V was clipped by 4 bases and J by 5 bases, with 12 bases between them. The germline CDR1 and CDR2 sequences are SGHVS and FQNEAQ. There are 15 residues in the CDR3. Here the CDR3 reads CASSWLRADNSPLHF. CDR3 coding DNA: TGTGCCAGCAGCTGGTTGCGAGCCGATAATTCACCCCTCCACTTT.

V is TRBV11-3 and J is TRBJ2-1; tentatively, D is TRBD1 (6 bases). In germline, CDR1 is SGHNT, CDR2 YENEEA. This CDR3 contains 14 residues. V lost 5 bases to trimming and J lost 1 base, with 9 bases between them. The CDR3, as DNA: TGTGCCAGCAGCCAGGGGTCTTCCTACAATGAGCAGTTCTTC. It yields the protein CASSQGSSYNEQFF.

The genes are TRBV19 and TRBJ2-2; D may be TRBD1 (6 bases). The CDR3 is 14 residues long. With 4 bases removed from V and 4 bases from J, the gap between germline ends came to 10 bases. Germline V gives CDR1 LNHDA, CDR2 SQIVND (reference sequence). The CDR3 spells CASSRVRGTGELFF. The CDR3 DNA follows: TGTGCCAGTAGTAGAGTCAGGGGCACCGGGGAGCTGTTTTTT.

The rearrangement links TRBV5-6 to TRBJ1-2, with a possible D match to TRBD1 (6 bases). There are 12 residues in the CDR3. Trimming pared 4 bases from V and 8 bases from J, leaving 12 bases between. Germline V lookup: CDR1 SGHDT, CDR2 YYEEEE. The DNA of the CDR3 is TGTGCCAGCAGCCGCACCGACAGGGGCTACACCTTC. This codes for CASSRTDRGYTF.

This chain links TRBV28 with TRBJ1-6; 7 nucleotides line up with TRBD1. V lost 8 bases and J lost 7; bases outside the gene matches: 11. The CDR3 sequence is 15 residues long. CDR1 is MDHEN, CDR2 SYDVKM, per germline. The CDR3 DNA reads TGTGCCAGCCGTGGGACAGACAGGTACAATTCACCCCTCCACTTT. Translating gives CASRGTDRYNSPLHF.